This record concerns one TCR beta chain sequence. Its target antigen remains unknown. No qualities accompany the bases; no much larger clone lies one base away. This sample is drawn from a study of cytomegalovirus exposure and HLA in healthy donors (dated by TCRdb to about 2017). Background for the entire study: An earlier analysis of roughly 500 of the donors reported approximately 280 Gb of sequence data and 117 million unique TCR beta sequences obtained from 150 million to 200 million T cells. About 330 gigabases of sequencing data and around 85 million unique TCR sequences made up an early release that covered approximately 620 HLA-typed donors. Among the roughly 400 genotyped donors, under 90% belonged to the genetic ancestry cluster associated with self-reported Caucasian donors. The study aimed to test whether signatures of past pathogen exposure could be identified by cataloging public T cell receptors. The study used immunosequencing to profile the T cell repertoires of approximately 640 subjects and linked those repertoires to cytomegalovirus serostatus. Besides the first cohort of under 700 subjects, a separate validation cohort made up of 120 different subjects was used. To predict cytomegalovirus infection status, the study brought together high-throughput TCR immunosequencing, statistical association of individual TCRs with disease status, and machine learning. A later analysis re-examined previously published TCR beta repertoires from about 700 donors and added high-resolution HLA genotyping to investigate patterns of TCR occurrence. The later analysis used no new phenotypic data to find candidate immune exposures, relying instead on TCR beta sequences and their occurrence across donors. To decide whether each TCR beta V gene segment behaved as functional or pseudogenic, an earlier analysis of 587 of the donors relied on high-throughput TCR beta sequencing. Alongside the repertoire data, information on donor age, sex, ethnicity and CMV serostatus was compiled. A later genetic analysis took genome-wide SNP genotypes for about 65% of the 666 donors and used that subset as a discovery cohort. Every discovery cohort repertoire had been produced on one sequencing platform. HLA typing included class I and class II loci at four-digit resolution. The number of typed donors differed by locus: roughly 620-640 for A, B, C, DRB1 and DQB1; 500 to 550 for DQA1; some 590 for DPA1; and some 470 for DPB1. About 5 DR-DQ haplotypes were handled as single units for association and clustering, since linkage in the cohort was strong. Among around 400 genotyped donors of the cohort, an average of about 240,000 unique TCR beta nucleotide sequences was sequenced per donor, of which about 19% were non-productive.

Taken from the germline V gene, the CDR1 and CDR2 loops are SGHTA and FQGNSA. The CDR3 measures 12 amino acids from cysteine to phenylalanine. The entry retains the CDR3 DNA only, 36 bases that are in frame from base 1. V was cut back by 1 base and J by 9 bases, leaving a gap of 9 bases between them. In total, about 650 healthy bone marrow donors made up the cohort. At the time of sampling, every cohort member was nominally healthy, though immune exposures that went unrecorded were likely present. The donor tested CMV seropositive and was one of the 289 seropositive cohort members. Each donor provided a peripheral blood sample, and peripheral blood mononuclear cells were used for TCR beta sequencing. The Qiagen DNeasy Blood Extraction Kit was used to extract genomic DNA from the blood cell samples. The full study reports these points: In a later analysis, most CMV-associated TCR beta chains were found to appear HLA-restricted, with HLA associations seemingly driven largely by CMV exposure. In vitro tests confirmed that a few of the cytomegalovirus-associated TCR beta chains recognize cytomegalovirus antigens. The study listed over 150 TCR beta chains as associated with cytomegalovirus. The 87-base-pair reads could not distinguish some IMGT-functional V segments, including TRBV6-2 and TRBV6-3, so those segments were excluded. Fewer than 20 rarely observed V segments, including chromosome 9 orphons, were excluded from the earlier analysis of approximately 500 of the donors because counts were too low. A group of highly shared sequence variants was considered likely to be a technical artifact of the sequencing pipeline. The classifier was reported to diagnose cytomegalovirus status with high specificity and sensitivity in both the original and validation cohorts. Broadly in line with IMGT annotations, most TCR beta V segments showed up in productive rearrangements about 87% or about 30% of the time in an earlier analysis of a few hundred of the donors. The presence/absence analyses assumed that sequencing depth was roughly uniform across donors, and that assumption may not be true. According to a later analysis, TCR association rates differed among HLA loci, with DRB1 alleles showing the most associated TCRs and HLA-C alleles showing the fewest. The authors suggested that the approach could potentially be extended to other disease states and immunological phenotypes. A further reported finding was that TCR beta sequences accurately predicted the HLA-A and HLA-B alleles for most subjects in the first cohort. Immune exposure information for the cohort was limited to CMV serostatus. Only TCR beta chains were sequenced in this cohort, and the absence of alpha or paired-chain data limited detectable features. A later analysis reported that several top co-occurrence clusters appeared linked to parvovirus B19, influenza, CMV and Epstein-Barr virus. Compared with the roughly 720-donor mean, donors in an Asian-associated ancestry cluster had fewer N-insertions in productive TCRs, according to a later genetic analysis. Because some donors lacked HLA typing at each locus, the association tests relied only on the typed subset. In a later analysis, HLA-associated TCR beta chains were found to be more clonally expanded and to have lower generation probabilities than equally common non-associated chains. Across donors, most TCR sequences were observed very rarely, whereas some public TCRs were present in many individuals. V-gene and J-gene trimming of TCR beta chains was associated with a missense DCLRE1C variant in a later genetic analysis, and the association was replicated in an independent cohort. Assigning TCR associations to individual alleles was difficult when HLA alleles, especially DR and DQ, strongly co-occurred. Correlated functional status among segregating V segments might reflect linkage disequilibrium, but an unknown experimental factor could not be ruled out. Specific HLA alleles were associated with about 17,000 TCR beta sequences at a false discovery rate of 0.05 in a later analysis.

To prepare the library, the immunoSEQ multiplex PCR assay was applied. For the multiplex PCR, a mixture combining 60 forward primers for TCR Vbeta segments and 13 reverse primers for TCR Jbeta segments was used. The CDR3 region of rearranged TCR beta genes was amplified from genomic DNA by a multiplex PCR assay. The Illumina HiSeq System was used to sequence the amplified TCR beta libraries as 87-base-pair reads. Processing in the source paper ran as follows. In a later analysis, about 80 million unique TCR beta chains were counted across the roughly 610 repertoires, and around 10 million of these chains were shared by at least two donors. To remove PCR and sequencing errors, raw reads were error-corrected and collapsed into unique sequences using a nearest-neighbor algorithm that merged closely related sequences. Alignment of CDR3 sequences to IMGT reference sequences was used to assign V, D and J gene segments. For a sequence to be retained, a match of at least six nucleotides to both a V gene segment and a J gene segment was required. A rearrangement counted as productive if the CDR3 had no stop codons and remained in frame with V and J, and every other rearrangement counted as non-productive. CDR3 was defined according to IMGT convention as the region running from the second conserved V-encoded cysteine to the conserved J-encoded phenylalanine. The earlier analysis of 500 to 650 of the donors excluded any sequence lacking an unambiguous match to a single V gene segment. In an earlier analysis of a few hundred of the donors, V segments were called functional above 56.7% productive rearrangements and were called segregating when the between-donor standard deviation exceeded 5%. To diagnose cytomegalovirus status from the catalog of TCR beta chain sequences, a statistical classification framework was built. V and J gene assignment, in a later analysis, came from comparing TCR nucleotide sequences with IMGT/GENE-DB human TR gene sequences. In a later analysis, CDR3 sequences and most-parsimonious VDJ recombination scenarios were assigned using the TCRdist pipeline. In a later analysis, each TCR beta chain was defined by its CDR3 amino acid sequence together with its V-gene family, and reads without a unique V-gene family were excluded. To address suspected cross-contamination and a sequencing artifact, a later analysis removed 450 to 700 highly shared, low-generation-probability nucleotide sequences. A later analysis calculated a clonal expansion index for each public chain from normalized within-repertoire ranks of inferred template counts. In a later analysis, generation probabilities were computed using a VDJ recombination model fitted to out-of-frame rearrangements, and the results were checked against IGoR. A later analysis scored TCR-TCR, TCR-HLA and TCR-CMV co-occurrence with hypergeometric tests, applying a repertoire-size bias correction to TCR pairs. A later analysis estimated false discovery rates by permuting HLA or CMV assignments 20 times. In a later analysis, co-occurring TCRs were grouped with DBSCAN, and TCRdist sequence similarity was added when clustering was performed within HLA-allele-positive subsets. For co-occurrence clustering, repertoires with fewer than 30,000 or more than 120,000 public chains were excluded, along with four or five repertoires with anomalous nucleotide sharing. TCRdb limited this immuneACCESS table to in-frame rearrangements with V and J called. A share of clones is missing; checked studies link under half to unresolved V genes, and the rest is unexplained. V and J calls and clone size come straight from that table; D and trimming were deduced from the DNA. Here the sample has roughly 140,000 clones; roughly 64% occur a single time. The ten largest clones add up to over 2.5% of the sample.

Rearrangement joined TRBV7-2 to TRBJ1-1, with an unclear D gene assignment. What was sequenced was PBMCs. The TCR sequence derives from a woman in her thirties in good health and CMV-seropositive. The nucleotides are TGTGCCAGCAGCTTAGGGGCGCCTAAAGCTTTCTTT. Translated, this gives CASSLGAPKAFF. Reference TRBV7-2 and TRBJ1-1 genes cover what lies past the CDR3, so the full variable domain is GAGVSQSPSNKVTEKGKDVELRCDPISGHTALYWYRQSLGQGLEFLIYFQGNSAPDKSGLPSDRFSAERTGGSVSTLTIQRTQQEDSAVYLCASSLGAPKAFFGQGTRLTVV.